What follows is one T cell receptor (beta chain) and its context. This clone has more than one count but fewer than ten. Its binding antigen is unknown. Per-nucleotide qualities are absent, and no much larger clonotype sits a single base away. This record belongs to a study of beta chain features in type 1 diabetes (dated 2018 in TCRdb). Context from the whole study: Mean age, gender distribution, total cell number and subset yield did not differ between patients and healthy donors. The study compared the TCRB repertoires of sorted circulating CD4+ T cell subsets in recently diagnosed type 1 diabetes patients with those in matched healthy donors. A total of 85 million to 110 million sorted cells were examined across all samples, and RNA yield correlated strongly with the number of cells per subset. Naive and central memory subsets were obtained from all 28 donors, but regulatory and stem cell-like memory subsets were isolated from only 8 patients and roughly eight healthy donors.

Each donor gave one peripheral blood draw, about 110 mL on average, collected into heparinised tubes. A BD FACSAria II was used to sort naive, central memory, regulatory and stem cell-like memory CD4+ T cells with a panel that included CD45RO, CCR7, CD25, CD127, CD95 and CD27. All sorted populations exceeded 98% purity. Right away, PBMCs were isolated by Lymphoprep density gradient centrifugation and were stained directly, with no culture step. So that batch effects would be minimized, each experiment stained and sorted samples in pairs, pairing one healthy donor with one patient. The entire amount of isolated RNA was reverse transcribed using the High Capacity cDNA Reverse Transcription Kit, so the sequenced TCRB transcripts were expressed ones. Deep immunoSEQ sequencing was applied to naive, central memory and regulatory T cell samples, giving an average of about 3.4 million total reads per sample. Sorted cells were lysed in RLT buffer and RNA was extracted with DNase-treated RNeasy Micro or Mini kits, depending on cell number. To prevent cross-contamination, each cell subset was processed individually, whereas patient and healthy donor samples were processed jointly. TCRB sequences were amplified from cDNA with the immunoSEQ multiplex PCR, producing 87-bp fragments spanning the CDR3 region. Sequencing of the amplicons was done on the Illumina HiSeq platform. The study's own analysis went as follows. Synthetic template baselines were used to correct PCR bias computationally, reads within Hamming distance 2 were collapsed, and singletons that could not be merged were discarded. Reads were aligned to IMGT to assign V, D and J genes, CDR3 length, and insertions or deletions at six rearrangement sites. Within each subset, clonotype counts were normalized to sorted cell number, after which true diversity and Gini coefficients were computed with the tcR R package. The overlap coefficient, calculated on TCRB nucleotide sequences, was used to measure repertoire sharing. Here the immuneACCESS table is served through TCRdb, limited to in-frame sequences with V and J called. Missing clones are a known gap in these copies; in checked studies unresolved V genes cover under half, and the rest lacks a known reason. V, J and clone size are taken as reported in that table, and D and trimming were inferred from the DNA itself. The sample profile shows about 41,000 clones; about 68% of them were found once. Around 1.7% of the sample goes to the ten largest clones.

General findings and caveats noted by the study authors: At VDJ recombination sites, type 1 diabetes patients had fewer insertions and more deleted nucleotides, which implies abnormalities in thymic rearrangement. The naive, central memory and regulatory TCRB repertoires appeared to resemble one another more closely among patients than among healthy donors. In all four CD4+ subsets, TCRB CDR3 length was moderately but significantly shorter in type 1 diabetes patients. Shorter templates might have been favored by PCR, but patient and control samples were amplified and corrected together, so both groups would have been affected equally by any skew. Sequencing cDNA rather than genomic DNA could over-represent highly expressing activated cells, although activation and CD3 levels did not differ between groups. Only small numbers of individuals were included in the HLA sub-analyses, which left unresolved whether HLA type had any influence on TCRB rearrangement.

Sequences SGHRS (CDR1) and YFSETQ (CDR2) are obtained from the germline V gene. V sheds 4 bases and J sheds 7 bases, leaving 12 bases between their ends. The CDR3 holds 14 amino acids from the cysteine to the phenylalanine. Only the CDR3 region is kept as DNA, spanning 42 bases read in frame from base 1. Sequences were obtained from Tregs from blood. The cell subset or site label of this sample denotes: regulatory CD4+ T cells. The TCR was taken from a man aged 30-40 years with type 1 diabetes. Some clones in this sample may be carry-over from other donors' samples. The V and J genes are TRBV5-1 and TRBJ1-6; a weak D assignment points to TRBD1 (5 bases agree). The DNA sequence is given as TGCGCCAGCAGCAAGGGACTGGGAAATTCACCCCTCCACTTT. Its product reads: CASSKGLGNSPLHF.